The clone carrying this T cell receptor beta chain is deemed medium-sized. As to treatment: PENTA 11 planned treatment interruption arm or continuous ART arm. From thawed PBMCs, naive CD4+ CD45RA+ CD45RO- T cells were sorted. Unique molecular identifiers were included in an RNA-based 3' RACE TCR library. Using its own MiXCR run on the 3' RACE reads, TCRdb lists one record per CDR3 protein. The sample has 35,000 to 50,000 distinct CDR3 sequences, approximately 7% seen once. This specimen belongs to a study of HIV-infected children after antiretroviral therapy interruption. Background on the study: Interruption-arm samples span weeks 0, 12, interruption end (24 or 48), and about 3 years post-study. Continuous-treatment samples came from weeks 0, 48 and 150.

The source was CD45RA+ CD4+ T cells from PBMCs, pooled from several time points, collected from a donor given antiretroviral therapy, either interrupted or continuous. The subset denotes: naive CD4+ CD45RA+ CD45RO- T cells. The receptor was isolated from a pool of human donors with HIV.

The CDR3 DNA sequence: TGTGCCGGAAGGAGTGCAACTAATGAAAAACTGTTTTTT. Its protein product is CAGRSATNEKLFF. The chain recombines TRBV6-2 or TRBV6-3 with TRBJ1-4; D is uncertain. The CDR3 extends over 13 amino acids. V shed 11 bases and J shed 0 bases, with 10 bases lying between them. Germline CDR1 and CDR2: MNHEY and SVGEGT.